The rows below give T cell receptor beta chains drawn from one sample of a study of OX40 agonist ivuxolimab in advanced cancers. TCRdb's copy holds only in-frame clones and misses some; the assay was immunoSEQ multiplex PCR. The profile shows 70,000 to 85,000 clones, roughly nine tenths of them singletons. The sample was CD4+ or CD8+ T cells sorted from blood, taken in a trial of the OX40 agonist ivuxolimab. Every receptor here comes from an adult with an advanced solid tumor such as melanoma, head and neck, liver or kidney cancer. CDR3s include the opening cysteine and the closing phenylalanine or tryptophan. Fields, in order: V gene, J gene, clone size, D gene, CDR3 protein, CDR3 DNA. D genes are given only for firm matches. Size is stated for part of the rows, as once, few or many counts, or as a class when the clone is expanded.

v_gene: TRBV28; j_gene: TRBJ1-3; abundance: .; d_gene: .; CDR3aa: CASSLLSGNTIYF; CDR3nt: TGTGCCAGCAGTTTGCTCTCTGGAAACACCATATATTTT
v_gene: TRBV6-1; j_gene: TRBJ1-1; abundance: few; d_gene: .; CDR3aa: CASSESQGYEAFF; CDR3nt: TGTGCCAGCAGTGAGTCCCAGGGTTATGAGGCATTCTTT
v_gene: TRBV11-3; j_gene: TRBJ2-7; abundance: .; d_gene: .; CDR3aa: CASSLGTNFGEQYF; CDR3nt: TGTGCCAGCAGCTTAGGGACGAATTTTGGCGAGCAGTACTTC
v_gene: TRBV4-2; j_gene: TRBJ2-1; abundance: once; d_gene: TRBD2; CDR3aa: CASSQDGAIAGVRNEQFF; CDR3nt: TGTGCCAGCAGCCAAGATGGGGCGATAGCGGGAGTAAGGAATGAGCAGTTCTTC
v_gene: TRBV6-1; j_gene: TRBJ1-3; abundance: few; d_gene: .; CDR3aa: CASSPRTFSGNTIYF; CDR3nt: TGTGCCAGCAGTCCGAGGACATTCTCCGGAAACACCATATATTTT
v_gene: TRBV28; j_gene: TRBJ2-2; abundance: .; d_gene: TRBD1; CDR3aa: CASRGQGAGTGELFF; CDR3nt: TGTGCCAGCAGGGGACAGGGAGCGGGAACCGGGGAGCTGTTTTTT
v_gene: TRBV12-5; j_gene: TRBJ1-3; abundance: .; d_gene: TRBD1; CDR3aa: CASGTGQGAGNTIYF; CDR3nt: TGTGCTAGTGGTACCGGACAGGGGGCTGGAAACACCATATATTTT
v_gene: TRBV6-4; j_gene: TRBJ1-5; abundance: .; d_gene: .; CDR3aa: CASSDGPQNYSNQPQHF; CDR3nt: TGTGCCAGCAGTGACGGTCCACAGAACTATAGCAATCAGCCCCAGCATTTT
v_gene: TRBV4-3; j_gene: TRBJ1-6; abundance: .; d_gene: .; CDR3aa: CASSQGPASSSPLHF; CDR3nt: TGCGCCAGCAGCCAAGGTCCCGCCAGTTCCTCACCCCTCCACTTT
v_gene: TRBV18; j_gene: TRBJ2-5; abundance: once; d_gene: .; CDR3aa: CASSPPMDETQYF; CDR3nt: TGTGCCAGCTCACCACCGATGGACGAGACCCAGTACTTC
v_gene: TRBV19; j_gene: TRBJ1-6; abundance: .; d_gene: .; CDR3aa: CASSTGGRTGSPLHF; CDR3nt: TGTGCCAGTAGTACGGGAGGCCGAACGGGTTCACCCCTCCACTTT
v_gene: TRBV18; j_gene: TRBJ1-3; abundance: once; d_gene: .; CDR3aa: CASSPTVSSGNTIYF; CDR3nt: TGTGCCAGCTCACCGACAGTCAGCTCTGGAAACACCATATATTTT
v_gene: TRBV5-1; j_gene: TRBJ2-5; abundance: .; d_gene: TRBD2; CDR3aa: CASSLESSGVETQYF; CDR3nt: TGCGCCAGCAGCTTGGAGTCTAGCGGGGTAGAGACCCAGTACTTC
v_gene: TRBV5-1; j_gene: TRBJ2-7; abundance: few; d_gene: .; CDR3aa: CASSPDSRGTYEQYF; CDR3nt: TGCGCCAGCAGCCCCGACTCCCGGGGGACCTACGAGCAGTACTTC
v_gene: TRBV27; j_gene: TRBJ2-7; abundance: .; d_gene: .; CDR3aa: CASKAGPGAYEQYF; CDR3nt: TGTGCCAGCAAGGCGGGACCGGGGGCCTACGAGCAGTACTTC
v_gene: TRBV5-1; j_gene: TRBJ1-2; abundance: .; d_gene: .; CDR3aa: CASSPPLGGYGYTF; CDR3nt: TGCGCCAGCAGCCCCCCTCTCGGGGGCTATGGCTACACCTTC
v_gene: TRBV6-5; j_gene: TRBJ2-2; abundance: .; d_gene: .; CDR3aa: CASSYRAAGNTGELFF; CDR3nt: TGTGCCAGCAGTTATAGGGCGGCGGGGAACACCGGGGAGCTGTTTTTT
v_gene: TRBV19; j_gene: TRBJ2-7; abundance: once; d_gene: .; CDR3aa: CASSIAPSRAYEQYF; CDR3nt: TGTGCCAGTAGTATAGCTCCTTCCCGGGCCTACGAGCAGTACTTC
v_gene: TRBV9; j_gene: TRBJ1-2; abundance: .; d_gene: .; CDR3aa: CASSKGNYGYTF; CDR3nt: TGTGCCAGCAGCAAGGGGAACTATGGCTACACCTTC
v_gene: TRBV6-1; j_gene: TRBJ2-3; abundance: once; d_gene: .; CDR3aa: CASSEGGTTDTQYF; CDR3nt: TGTGCCAGCAGTGAAGGAGGGACCACAGATACGCAGTATTTT
v_gene: TRBV27; j_gene: TRBJ1-2; abundance: once; d_gene: TRBD1; CDR3aa: CASSLSAGGDYGYTF; CDR3nt: TGTGCCAGCAGTTTATCGGCAGGGGGCGACTATGGCTACACCTTC
v_gene: TRBV4-3; j_gene: TRBJ2-2; abundance: .; d_gene: .; CDR3aa: CASSQEPGAQAGELFF; CDR3nt: TGCGCCAGCAGCCAAGAGCCCGGGGCTCAGGCCGGGGAGCTGTTTTTT
v_gene: TRBV6-5; j_gene: TRBJ1-2; abundance: .; d_gene: .; CDR3aa: CASSYSYLANYGYTF; CDR3nt: TGTGCCAGCAGTTACTCCTATCTAGCTAACTATGGCTACACCTTC
v_gene: TRBV28; j_gene: TRBJ2-7; abundance: .; d_gene: .; CDR3aa: CASSFSGTYEQYF; CDR3nt: TGTGCCAGCAGTTTTTCAGGGACCTACGAGCAGTACTTC
v_gene: TRBV5-1; j_gene: TRBJ2-5; abundance: .; d_gene: .; CDR3aa: CASSLVGALGETQYF; CDR3nt: TGCGCCAGCAGCTTGGTTGGGGCCCTAGGGGAGACCCAGTACTTC
v_gene: TRBV28; j_gene: TRBJ1-5; abundance: .; d_gene: .; CDR3aa: CASITPEHSNQPQHF; CDR3nt: TGTGCCAGCATAACGCCTGAACATAGCAATCAGCCCCAGCATTTT
v_gene: TRBV13; j_gene: TRBJ1-1; abundance: few; d_gene: .; CDR3aa: CASSLGGGEAFF; CDR3nt: TGTGCCAGCAGCTTAGGCGGAGGAGAAGCTTTCTTT
v_gene: TRBV10-2; j_gene: TRBJ2-1; abundance: .; d_gene: TRBD2; CDR3aa: CASSERGGRGTSYNEQFF; CDR3nt: TGCGCCAGCAGTGAGCGCGGGGGGCGGGGGACCTCCTACAATGAGCAGTTCTTC
v_gene: TRBV5-7; j_gene: TRBJ2-5; abundance: .; d_gene: .; CDR3aa: CASSVTIAELQETQYF; CDR3nt: TGTGCCAGCAGCGTCACGATAGCGGAACTTCAAGAGACCCAGTACTTC
v_gene: TRBV11-2; j_gene: TRBJ2-3; abundance: .; d_gene: TRBD2; CDR3aa: CASSPRLASSTDTQYF; CDR3nt: TGTGCCAGCAGCCCGAGACTAGCGAGTAGCACAGATACGCAGTATTTT
v_gene: TRBV18; j_gene: TRBJ1-1; abundance: .; d_gene: .; CDR3aa: CASSLFGHMNTEAFF; CDR3nt: TGTGCCAGCTCACTTTTCGGACATATGAACACTGAAGCTTTCTTT
v_gene: TRBV10-3; j_gene: TRBJ2-7; abundance: .; d_gene: TRBD1; CDR3aa: CAISVSGTGPYEQYF; CDR3nt: TGTGCCATCAGTGTCTCCGGGACAGGGCCCTACGAGCAGTACTTC
v_gene: TRBV5-6; j_gene: TRBJ1-1; abundance: medium-sized; d_gene: TRBD1; CDR3aa: CASSLGLRGRKGVAAEAFF; CDR3nt: TGTGCCAGCAGCTTGGGGTTGAGGGGGCGCAAAGGAGTGGCCGCTGAAGCTTTCTTT
v_gene: TRBV4-1; j_gene: TRBJ1-5; abundance: .; d_gene: .; CDR3aa: CASSQGSNQPQHF; CDR3nt: TGCGCCAGCAGCCAAGGCAGCAATCAGCCCCAGCATTTT
v_gene: TRBV2; j_gene: TRBJ2-5; abundance: .; d_gene: TRBD1; CDR3aa: CASRWTGGAETQYF; CDR3nt: TGTGCCAGCAGGTGGACAGGGGGCGCGGAGACCCAGTACTTC
v_gene: TRBV10-3; j_gene: TRBJ1-1; abundance: .; d_gene: .; CDR3aa: CAISENGPRMNTEAFF; CDR3nt: TGTGCCATCAGTGAGAATGGGCCCCGCATGAACACTGAAGCTTTCTTT
v_gene: TRBV4-2; j_gene: TRBJ2-2; abundance: .; d_gene: TRBD2; CDR3aa: CASSPTPTSGGAGDTGELFF; CDR3nt: TGTGCCAGCAGCCCCACTCCTACTAGCGGGGGGGCCGGGGACACCGGGGAGCTGTTTTTT
v_gene: TRBV25-1; j_gene: TRBJ2-6; abundance: .; d_gene: TRBD1; CDR3aa: CASITGTGGVSGANVLTF; CDR3nt: TGTGCCAGCATTACCGGGACAGGGGGGGTGTCTGGGGCCAACGTCCTGACTTTC
v_gene: TRBV19; j_gene: TRBJ2-7; abundance: once; d_gene: .; CDR3aa: CASSIGGGKSRAYEQYF; CDR3nt: TGTGCCAGTAGTATAGGAGGAGGAAAAAGTCGCGCCTACGAGCAGTACTTC
v_gene: TRBV7-3; j_gene: TRBJ2-1; abundance: .; d_gene: .; CDR3aa: CASSTFGGADYNEQFF; CDR3nt: TGTGCCAGCAGCACCTTCGGCGGGGCTGATTACAATGAGCAGTTCTTC
v_gene: TRBV18; j_gene: TRBJ1-3; abundance: .; d_gene: .; CDR3aa: CASSPTGTGNTIYF; CDR3nt: TGTGCCAGCTCACCAACAGGGACTGGAAACACCATATATTTT
v_gene: TRBV7-9; j_gene: TRBJ1-4; abundance: .; d_gene: TRBD1; CDR3aa: CASSYITGEVDEKLFF; CDR3nt: TGTGCCAGCAGTTATATAACAGGGGAGGTTGATGAAAAACTGTTTTTT
v_gene: TRBV5-1; j_gene: TRBJ2-5; abundance: .; d_gene: .; CDR3aa: CASRRGPIQETQYF; CDR3nt: TGCGCCAGCAGACGGGGACCGATACAAGAGACCCAGTACTTC
v_gene: TRBV5-4; j_gene: TRBJ2-5; abundance: .; d_gene: TRBD2; CDR3aa: CASSLPGGARETQYF; CDR3nt: TGTGCCAGCAGCCTCCCCGGGGGGGCTCGGGAGACCCAGTACTTC
v_gene: TRBV2; j_gene: TRBJ2-1; abundance: .; d_gene: .; CDR3aa: CASSGFRGVGHNEQFF; CDR3nt: TGTGCCAGCAGTGGTTTCAGGGGAGTAGGGCACAATGAGCAGTTCTTC
v_gene: TRBV2; j_gene: TRBJ1-6; abundance: .; d_gene: .; CDR3aa: CASRDGMNSPLHF; CDR3nt: TGTGCCAGCAGGGACGGAATGAACTCACCCCTCCACTTT
v_gene: TRBV19; j_gene: TRBJ1-2; abundance: .; d_gene: .; CDR3aa: CASSIETGTRGYTF; CDR3nt: TGTGCCAGTAGTATAGAAACAGGGACGCGCGGCTACACCTTC
v_gene: TRBV7-8; j_gene: TRBJ2-5; abundance: .; d_gene: .; CDR3aa: CASRQQETQYF; CDR3nt: TGTGCCAGCCGACAGCAAGAGACCCAGTACTTC
v_gene: TRBV30; j_gene: TRBJ2-1; abundance: .; d_gene: .; CDR3aa: CAGKRVYNEQFF; CDR3nt: TGTGCCGGAAAGCGGGTTTACAATGAGCAGTTCTTC
v_gene: TRBV30; j_gene: TRBJ1-5; abundance: few; d_gene: .; CDR3aa: CAWSVTENQPQHF; CDR3nt: TGTGCCTGGAGTGTCACGGAGAATCAGCCCCAGCATTTT
v_gene: TRBV2; j_gene: TRBJ2-7; abundance: .; d_gene: TRBD1; CDR3aa: CASRDDRGLNEQYF; CDR3nt: TGTGCCAGCAGGGACGACAGGGGGCTCAACGAGCAGTACTTC
v_gene: TRBV7-7; j_gene: TRBJ2-3; abundance: .; d_gene: TRBD2; CDR3aa: CASSKGLAQDTQYF; CDR3nt: TGTGCCAGCAGCAAGGGACTAGCGCAAGATACGCAGTATTTT
v_gene: TRBV19; j_gene: TRBJ1-1; abundance: once; d_gene: .; CDR3aa: CASSGRGYTEAFF; CDR3nt: TGTGCCAGTAGTGGAAGGGGTTACACTGAAGCTTTCTTT
v_gene: TRBV4-1; j_gene: TRBJ2-7; abundance: .; d_gene: TRBD2; CDR3aa: CASSQDWGGFSYEQYF; CDR3nt: TGCGCCAGCAGCCAAGATTGGGGGGGATTCTCCTACGAGCAGTACTTC
v_gene: TRBV10-3; j_gene: TRBJ2-6; abundance: .; d_gene: .; CDR3aa: CAISDALSSGANVLTF; CDR3nt: TGTGCCATCAGTGATGCTCTGAGCTCTGGGGCCAACGTCCTGACTTTC
v_gene: TRBV9; j_gene: TRBJ2-3; abundance: .; d_gene: .; CDR3aa: CASSVAMDSPTDTQYF; CDR3nt: TGTGCCAGCAGCGTAGCGATGGACAGCCCCACAGATACGCAGTATTTT
v_gene: TRBV5-1; j_gene: TRBJ1-4; abundance: .; d_gene: TRBD1; CDR3aa: CASSLPGTGDEKLFF; CDR3nt: TGCGCCAGCAGCCTACCCGGGACAGGGGACGAAAAACTGTTTTTT